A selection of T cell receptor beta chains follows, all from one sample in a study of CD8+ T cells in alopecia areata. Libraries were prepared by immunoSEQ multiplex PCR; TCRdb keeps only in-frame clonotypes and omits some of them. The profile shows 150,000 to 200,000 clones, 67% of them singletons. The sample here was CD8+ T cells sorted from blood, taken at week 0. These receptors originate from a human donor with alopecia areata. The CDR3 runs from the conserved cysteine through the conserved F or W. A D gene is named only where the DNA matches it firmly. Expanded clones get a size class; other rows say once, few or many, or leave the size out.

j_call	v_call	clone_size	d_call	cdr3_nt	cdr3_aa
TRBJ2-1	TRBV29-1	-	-	TGCAGCGTCCCCGGGGAGGCCTACAATGAGCAGTTCTTC	CSVPGEAYNEQFF
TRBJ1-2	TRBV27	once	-	TGTGCCAGCAGACGTCCAGGGGAACTCTATGGCTACACCTTC	CASRRPGELYGYTF
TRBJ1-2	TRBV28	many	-	TGTGCCAGCAGGGTGGGGGTTGGCTACACCTTC	CASRVGVGYTF
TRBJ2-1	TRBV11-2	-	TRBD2	TGTGCCAGCAGCCAACCCCTGGCGGGGGGGCCGTTCAACTACAATGAGCAGTTCTTC	CASSQPLAGGPFNYNEQFF
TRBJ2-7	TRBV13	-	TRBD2	TGTGCCAGCAGCGCCCGGGACTACGGTTCCTACGAGCAGTACTTC	CASSARDYGSYEQYF
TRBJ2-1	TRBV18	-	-	TGTGCCAGCTCACACCCCGGACAGCACAATGAGCAGTTCTTC	CASSHPGQHNEQFF
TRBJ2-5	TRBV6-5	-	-	TGTGCCAGCTATCATGGGGGGGCTAAAGAGACCCAGTACTTC	CASYHGGAKETQYF
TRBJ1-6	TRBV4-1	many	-	TGCGCCAGCAGCCAAGGGGCACGGAGCTATAATTCACCCCTCCACTTT	CASSQGARSYNSPLHF
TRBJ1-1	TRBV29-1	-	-	TGCAGCGTTGATTTTAACACTGAAGCTTTCTTT	CSVDFNTEAFF
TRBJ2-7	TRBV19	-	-	TGTGCCAGTAGTTCGACGGGACGCTCCTACGAGCAGTACTTC	CASSSTGRSYEQYF
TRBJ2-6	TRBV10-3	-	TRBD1	TGTGCCATCAGGTCGGGACAGGCTCTCGACTTC	CAIRSGQALDF
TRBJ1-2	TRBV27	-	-	TGTGCCAGCAGTCAAGGACCTGGGTATGGCTACACCTTC	CASSQGPGYGYTF
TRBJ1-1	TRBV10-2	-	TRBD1	TGCGCCAGCGGGGGACAGGCCAACACTGAAGCTTTCTTT	CASGGQANTEAFF
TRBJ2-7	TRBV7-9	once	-	TGTGCCAGCAGCCTGGAGCGGACGTCGGCCCACGAGCAGTACTTC	CASSLERTSAHEQYF
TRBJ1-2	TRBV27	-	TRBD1	TGTGCCAGCAGTTTATCCCGCGGGGCAGGGGGCGTTGGCTACACCTTC	CASSLSRGAGGVGYTF
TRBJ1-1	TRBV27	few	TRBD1	TGTGCCAGCAGTTTGACAGGGGGCAGGAACACTGAAGCTTTCTTT	CASSLTGGRNTEAFF
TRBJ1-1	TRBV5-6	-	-	TGTGCCAGCAGCTTGAAGGGACGTAGAGAAGCTTTCTTT	CASSLKGRREAFF
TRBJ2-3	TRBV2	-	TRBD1	TGTGCCACCGCGGGTCAGGGGGCAGATACGCAGTATTTT	CATAGQGADTQYF
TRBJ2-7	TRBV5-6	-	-	TGTGCCAGCAGCCTACAGGGTAACGAGCAGTACTTC	CASSLQGNEQYF
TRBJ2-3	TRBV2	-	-	TGTGCCCCCTCTGACAGGAGCACAGATACGCAGTATTTT	CAPSDRSTDTQYF
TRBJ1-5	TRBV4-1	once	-	TGCGCCAGCAGCCCAGGAGGCAGCAATCAGCCCCAGCATTTT	CASSPGGSNQPQHF
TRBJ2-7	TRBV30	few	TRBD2	TGTGCCGCACTAGCGGCGAGCTCCTACGAGCAGTACTTC	CAALAASSYEQYF
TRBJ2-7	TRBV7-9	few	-	TGTGCCAGCAGCTTGGGGGGCCAGCCCTACGAGCAGTACTTC	CASSLGGQPYEQYF
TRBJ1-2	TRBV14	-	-	TGTGCCAGCAGCCTCAGTTGGGGGGGAGCTAACTATGGCTACACCTTC	CASSLSWGGANYGYTF
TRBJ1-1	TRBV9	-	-	TGTGCCAGCAGCGTAGGTCTCGGGGCTGAAGCTTTCTTT	CASSVGLGAEAFF
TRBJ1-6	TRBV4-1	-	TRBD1	TGCGCCAGCAGCCAGGGACCGGGACAGGATTATAATTCACCCCTCCACTTT	CASSQGPGQDYNSPLHF
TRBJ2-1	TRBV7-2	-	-	TGTGCCAGCAGCTCGACGAGGGACCAAATGGGGATCTGGAATGAGCAGTTCTTC	CASSSTRDQMGIWNEQFF
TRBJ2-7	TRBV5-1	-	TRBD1	TGCGCCAGCAGCTTGACTTCAGGGGGCTACGAGCAGTACTTC	CASSLTSGGYEQYF
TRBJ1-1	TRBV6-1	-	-	TGTGCCAGCACTGAAGCTTTCTTT	CASTEAFF
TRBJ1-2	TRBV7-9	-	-	TGTGCCAGCAGCTTAACCGGACAGCCCAAGGTAGATGGCTACACCTTC	CASSLTGQPKVDGYTF
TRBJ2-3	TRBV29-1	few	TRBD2	TGCAGCGTTGATCGACTAGCCGGTACAGATACGCAGTATTTT	CSVDRLAGTDTQYF
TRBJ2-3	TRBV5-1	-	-	TGCGCCAGCAGTCGTGTGCCGACTAGCACAGATACGCAGTATTTT	CASSRVPTSTDTQYF
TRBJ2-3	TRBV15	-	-	TGTGCCACCAGCAGAGAGGCAGGTCAGGCGGATACGCAGTATTTT	CATSREAGQADTQYF
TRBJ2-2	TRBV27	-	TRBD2	TGTGCCAGCAGTTTACTCACTAGCGGGGGAGCGACCGGGGAGCTGTTTTTT	CASSLLTSGGATGELFF
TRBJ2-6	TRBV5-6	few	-	TGTGCCAGCAGTTCCGGGGCCAACGTCCTGACTTTC	CASSSGANVLTF
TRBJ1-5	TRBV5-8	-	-	TGTGCCAGCAGCCCTGGGCCACGGGGCAATCAGCCCCAGCATTTT	CASSPGPRGNQPQHF
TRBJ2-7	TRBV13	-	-	TGTGCCAGCAGCTCCCGACAAGGGGCCTACGAGCAGTACTTC	CASSSRQGAYEQYF
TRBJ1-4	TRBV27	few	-	TGTGCCAGCAGTTTACACTTCGGGAGGAATGAAAAACTGTTTTTT	CASSLHFGRNEKLFF
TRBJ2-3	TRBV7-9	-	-	TGTGCCAGCAGCTTAGATAGGTTAGATACGCAGTATTTT	CASSLDRLDTQYF
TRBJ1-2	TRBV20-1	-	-	TGCAGTGCTCCAAGAGAGTATGGCTACACCTTC	CSAPREYGYTF
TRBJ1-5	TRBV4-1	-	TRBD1	TGCGCCAGCAGCCCTGGGGGGACAGGGTCCATTCAGCCCCAGCATTTT	CASSPGGTGSIQPQHF
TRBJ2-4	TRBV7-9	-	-	TGTGCCAGCGAGGTAGACGGCCGAGGGGCCAAAAACATTCAGTACTTC	CASEVDGRGAKNIQYF
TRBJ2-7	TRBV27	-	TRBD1	TGTGCCAGCAGTTTATCAACAGGGGCCCTAACCTACGAGCAGTACTTC	CASSLSTGALTYEQYF
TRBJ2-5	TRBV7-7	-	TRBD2	TGTGCTAGCAGCTCTTCAGCGGGGGGATTGGAGACCCAGTACTTC	CASSSSAGGLETQYF
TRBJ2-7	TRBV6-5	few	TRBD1	TGTGCCAGCAGCCCGGGACAGGGGGCGGTCGAGCAGTACTTC	CASSPGQGAVEQYF
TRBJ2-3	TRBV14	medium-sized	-	TGTGCCAGCAGCCAAGTTGGGGGCCTCACAGATACGCAGTATTTT	CASSQVGGLTDTQYF
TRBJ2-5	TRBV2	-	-	TGTGCCAGCAGTGATCGACTAAAAGAGACCCAGTACTTC	CASSDRLKETQYF
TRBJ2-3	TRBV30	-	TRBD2	TGTGCCTGGAGCCCCGGGACTAGCGGGGGGGTAGGAGATACGCAGTATTTT	CAWSPGTSGGVGDTQYF
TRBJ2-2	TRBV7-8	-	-	TGTGCCAGCAGGACCGGGACAACGAACACCGGGGAGCTGTTTTTT	CASRTGTTNTGELFF
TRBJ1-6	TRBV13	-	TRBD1	TGTGCCAGCAGCTTCGGGACAGGGAATTCACCCCTCCACTTT	CASSFGTGNSPLHF
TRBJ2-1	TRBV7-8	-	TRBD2	TGTGCCAGCAGCCCCAGGACTAGCGGGGGGCTATCCTACAATGAGCAGTTCTTC	CASSPRTSGGLSYNEQFF
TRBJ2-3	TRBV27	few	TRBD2	TGTGCCAGCAGTTTTGCCCTACTAGCGGGGGCAGATACGCAGTATTTT	CASSFALLAGADTQYF
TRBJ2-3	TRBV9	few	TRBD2	TGTGCCAGCAGCTTGAAGACTAGCGGGAGTGCCACTAGCACAGATACGCAGTATTTT	CASSLKTSGSATSTDTQYF
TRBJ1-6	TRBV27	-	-	TGTGCCAGCAGTTTGGAGGGATCAGGGTCACCCCTCCACTTT	CASSLEGSGSPLHF
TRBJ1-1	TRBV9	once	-	TGTGCCAGCAGCGTAGTCTCGGACACTGAAGCTTTCTTT	CASSVVSDTEAFF
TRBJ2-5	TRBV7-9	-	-	TGTGCCAGCAGCTTAGCGGAGACCCAGTACTTC	CASSLAETQYF